These T cell receptor beta chains were read from a single sample in a study of blood T cell repertoires in COVID-19. Assay: immunoSEQ multiplex PCR; the TCRdb copy retains only in-frame clones and omits some. The table lists around 200,000 clones, around 87% of them singletons. The sample comprised peripheral blood. The receptor set was obtained from a man between 35 and 55 years old with active or convalescent COVID-19. CDR3s include the opening cysteine and the closing phenylalanine or tryptophan. A D gene is named only where the DNA matches it firmly. Expanded clones are given a class, and other clones once, few, many or no size at all.

-	-	TRBJ1-2	TRBV2	TGTGCCAGCGGCCAGGGTGGCTACACCTTC	CASGQGGYTF
-	-	TRBJ1-1	TRBV7-6	TGTGCCAGCACCCCCGGGACACGACTTCCCAACACTGAAGCTTTCTTT	CASTPGTRLPNTEAFF
-	TRBD1	TRBJ2-1	TRBV5-5	TGTGCCAGCACTCCCGTAGGGGGCAACAATGAGCAGTTCTTC	CASTPVGGNNEQFF
-	-	TRBJ1-4	TRBV4-1	TGCGCCAGCAGCCGGACAGCAGATGAAAAACTGTTTTTT	CASSRTADEKLFF
-	TRBD2	TRBJ2-1	TRBV5-1	TGCGCCAGCAGCTTGAAGAGGGCTAGCGGAAACAATGAGCAGTTCTTC	CASSLKRASGNNEQFF
-	-	TRBJ1-3	TRBV9	TGTGCCAGCAGCGTAGGACGGGTGAACTCTGGAAACACCATATATTTT	CASSVGRVNSGNTIYF
-	-	TRBJ2-2	TRBV6-5	TGTGCCAGCAGTCGACGACAGGGAGGTACCGGGGAGCTGTTTTTT	CASSRRQGGTGELFF
-	TRBD2	TRBJ2-5	TRBV20-1	TGCAGTGCTAGTCAGACTAGCGGGGGGCAAGAGACCCAGTACTTC	CSASQTSGGQETQYF
-	TRBD1	TRBJ1-4	TRBV3-1/TRBV3-2	TGTGCCAGCAGCCAAAATGCAGGGGGCAAACTGTTTTTT	CASSQNAGGKLFF
-	-	TRBJ2-3	TRBV6-5	TGTGCCAGCAGTTACGCGGGGCACACAGATACGCAGTATTTT	CASSYAGHTDTQYF
few	-	TRBJ2-7	TRBV15	TGTGCCACCAGCAGAGATCGGTTCGAGCAGTACTTC	CATSRDRFEQYF
-	TRBD1	TRBJ1-5	TRBV19	TGTGCCAGTAGTCCTGGGACAGACTTATATAGCAATCAGCCCCAGCATTTT	CASSPGTDLYSNQPQHF
-	-	TRBJ1-1	TRBV5-6	TGTGCCAGCAGCTTGCTGGGGCACACTGAAGCTTTCTTT	CASSLLGHTEAFF
-	TRBD2	TRBJ2-5	TRBV5-4	TGTGCCAGCAGCAAACGGACTAGCGGGGGGCCGGGGGAGACCCAGTACTTC	CASSKRTSGGPGETQYF
-	TRBD1	TRBJ2-5	TRBV27	TGTGCCAGCAGTGAAGGACAGGGTCGAGAGACCCAGTACTTC	CASSEGQGRETQYF
-	TRBD1	TRBJ1-5	TRBV19	TGTGCCAGCAGACTAGGGACAGGGGGCAATCAGCCCCAGCATTTT	CASRLGTGGNQPQHF
-	-	TRBJ2-7	TRBV11-2	TGTGCCAGCAGCTCCATTTCGGGGGGCCGGGAGCAGTACTTC	CASSSISGGREQYF
-	-	TRBJ2-2	TRBV11-2	TGTGCCAGCAGCTTCCGGGACTGGAACACCGGGGAGCTGTTTTTT	CASSFRDWNTGELFF
-	-	TRBJ2-3	TRBV6-5	TGTGCCAGCAGTTTGATAGGGGCTTTGTATACGCAGTATTTT	CASSLIGALYTQYF
-	TRBD1	TRBJ2-7	TRBV6-6	TGTGCCAGCAATGACAGGGTAAGCTACGAGCAGTACTTC	CASNDRVSYEQYF
once	-	TRBJ1-4	TRBV30	TGTGCCTGGAGGAGAGGGAACGGTGAAAAACTGTTTTTT	CAWRRGNGEKLFF
once	-	TRBJ1-2	TRBV3-1/TRBV3-2	TGTGCCAGCAGCGCGGGATCCAACTATGGCTACACCTTC	CASSAGSNYGYTF
-	TRBD2	TRBJ2-7	TRBV6-5	TGTGCCAGCAAGCGGGGGGGCCCCTACGAGCAGTACTTC	CASKRGGPYEQYF
-	-	TRBJ2-1	TRBV6-5	TGTGCCAGCAGTTCGCGGGGAGTGGGCAATGAGCAGTTCTTC	CASSSRGVGNEQFF
-	TRBD1	TRBJ1-1	TRBV18	TGTGCCAGCTCACTTAAAACAGGGGGGGACACTGAAGCTTTCTTT	CASSLKTGGDTEAFF
-	-	TRBJ1-4	TRBV5-6	TGTGCCAGCAGCTTGGGGGCAACGAATGAAAAACTGTTTTTT	CASSLGATNEKLFF
-	TRBD2	TRBJ2-5	TRBV11-2	TGTGCCAGCAGCTTAGTCCCGCTAGCGGGGGGAGAGACCCAGTACTTC	CASSLVPLAGGETQYF
-	TRBD2	TRBJ2-1	TRBV27	TGTGCCAGCAGTTCGACTAGCGGGGGGTTACAATACAATGAGCAGTTCTTC	CASSSTSGGLQYNEQFF
-	-	TRBJ1-2	TRBV11-2	TGTGCCAGCAGCACACACGGGACTACCTATGGCTACACCTTC	CASSTHGTTYGYTF
large	TRBD2	TRBJ2-5	TRBV13	TGTGCCAGCGGGGTAGGGACTAGCGGGGGATCCCAAGAGACCCAGTACTTC	CASGVGTSGGSQETQYF
-	-	TRBJ2-1	TRBV15	TGTGCCACCAGCAGAGATGGCGGCTCCTACAATGAGCAGTTCTTC	CATSRDGGSYNEQFF
-	-	TRBJ1-1	TRBV7-9	TGTGCCAGCAGCTTAGAGTCGTGGGCTTTGAACACTGAAGCTTTCTTT	CASSLESWALNTEAFF
-	-	TRBJ1-6	TRBV9	TGTGCCAGCAGCTTCGACAGGAAAAATTCACCCCTCCACTTT	CASSFDRKNSPLHF
-	-	TRBJ1-2	TRBV9	TGTGCCAGCAGCGACGGGAGGGGTAGTGGCTACACCTTC	CASSDGRGSGYTF
-	TRBD2	TRBJ2-2	TRBV6-6	TGTGCCAGCAGTCGGCAGACTAGCGGGAGGAACACCGGGGAGCTGTTTTTT	CASSRQTSGRNTGELFF
-	TRBD2	TRBJ2-1	TRBV19	TGTGCCAGTAGTATAGTGGCTAGCGGGGGGGCTGGCTACAATGAGCAGTTCTTC	CASSIVASGGAGYNEQFF
-	-	TRBJ2-7	TRBV27	TGTGCCAGCAGTTTATTAGGGGGAAACTACGAGCAGTACTTC	CASSLLGGNYEQYF
-	-	TRBJ1-2	TRBV12-3/TRBV12-4	TGTGCCAGCAGTCCTCCAACCCCAGATGGCTACACCTTC	CASSPPTPDGYTF
-	-	TRBJ2-7	TRBV6-2/TRBV6-3	TGTGCCAGCAGTTACAGCAGGGCCAACTACGAGCAGTACTTC	CASSYSRANYEQYF
few	TRBD1	TRBJ1-6	TRBV6-2/TRBV6-3	TGTGCCAGCAGTCCGGGACAGAATCTTTCACCCCTCCACTTT	CASSPGQNLSPLHF
-	TRBD1	TRBJ1-4	TRBV28	TGTGCCAGCAGATCCGGGACAGCACGGGAAAAACTGTTTTTT	CASRSGTAREKLFF
once	-	TRBJ2-3	TRBV7-6	TGTGCCAGCAGCTTCCAGTCAGATACGCAGTATTTT	CASSFQSDTQYF
-	-	TRBJ1-6	TRBV5-1	TGCGCCAGCAGCTTTTATTCGGGTGGCGACAGCGAAAATTCACCCCTCCACTTT	CASSFYSGGDSENSPLHF
-	TRBD2	TRBJ2-3	TRBV11-3	TGTGCCAGCAGCCAACTAGCGGGGGGGCGCACAGATACGCAGTATTTT	CASSQLAGGRTDTQYF
-	-	TRBJ1-2	TRBV19	TGTGCCAGTAGTATAGACGGCCAGGGACACCGAGGAGGCTACACCTTC	CASSIDGQGHRGGYTF
-	-	TRBJ1-5	TRBV6-5	TGTGCCACCTCCCCTAGCAATCAGCCCCAGCATTTT	CATSPSNQPQHF
once	-	TRBJ1-1	TRBV5-8	TGTGCCAGCAGCTTGGGTACAGGACGAAACACTGAAGCTTTCTTT	CASSLGTGRNTEAFF
-	TRBD1	TRBJ1-2	TRBV20-1	TGCAGTGCTAGTACAGGGGGCCTTGGCTACACCTTC	CSASTGGLGYTF
-	TRBD2	TRBJ2-7	TRBV4-2	TGTGCCAGCAGCCTCGCGGGAGACCCCTCCTCCGAGCAGTACTTC	CASSLAGDPSSEQYF
-	TRBD1	TRBJ1-1	TRBV29-1	TGCAGCGTTGATAAGGGGGCGAACACTGAAGCTTTCTTT	CSVDKGANTEAFF
-	TRBD1	TRBJ1-1	TRBV2	TGTGCCAGCAGTGTTGGGGCAGGGGGCTCTGAAGCTTTCTTT	CASSVGAGGSEAFF
-	TRBD1	TRBJ1-1	TRBV14	TGTGCCAGCAGCCAGGCAGGGACAGGGGATCTGTACACTGAAGCTTTCTTT	CASSQAGTGDLYTEAFF